This T cell receptor beta chain came from a study of identical twins. A universal primer site was incorporated via template switching, and the cDNA contained unique molecular identifiers. In TCRdb, the 5' RACE reads were re-called with MiXCR into one record per CDR3 protein. The data show approximately 630,000 distinct CDR3 sequences, with about 7.1% seen just once and roughly 1.6% held by the top ten. Germline loops: CDR1 SGDLS, CDR2 YYNGEE. Trimming cost V 4 bases and J 3 bases, with 13 bases left between them. The CDR3 consists of 15 residues. The study's findings and limits: Beta out-of-frame sequences showed weaker excess twin sharing. The study found that models underestimated out-of-frame TCR alpha sharing in monozygotic twins. Findings depended on cross-sectional statistics rather than tracking the same donors.

Note on this clonotype: The target antigen is unknown.

The sample also formed part of further work on yellow fever vaccine responses in identical twins.

This clonotype originated in a woman under 30 in good health. Source material: PBMCs. V usage is TRBV9 and J usage is TRBJ1-4, with D possibly matching TRBD1 (5 bases). CDR3 sequence: CASSPTAGANEKLFF. CDR3 sequence (DNA): TGTGCCAGCAGCCCTACAGCGGGGGCTAATGAAAAACTGTTTTTT.